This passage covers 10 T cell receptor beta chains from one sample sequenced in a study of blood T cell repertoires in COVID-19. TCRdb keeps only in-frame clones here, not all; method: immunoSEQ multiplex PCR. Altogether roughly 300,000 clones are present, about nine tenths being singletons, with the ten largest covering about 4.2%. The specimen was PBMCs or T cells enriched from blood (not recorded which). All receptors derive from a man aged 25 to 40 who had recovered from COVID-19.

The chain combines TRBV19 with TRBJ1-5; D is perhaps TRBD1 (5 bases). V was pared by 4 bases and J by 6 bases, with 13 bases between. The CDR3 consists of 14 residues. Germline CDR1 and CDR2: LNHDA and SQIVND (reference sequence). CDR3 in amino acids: CASSSGQPSQPQHF. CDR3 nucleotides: TGTGCCAGTAGTAGCGGACAACCAAGTCAGCCCCAGCATTTT.

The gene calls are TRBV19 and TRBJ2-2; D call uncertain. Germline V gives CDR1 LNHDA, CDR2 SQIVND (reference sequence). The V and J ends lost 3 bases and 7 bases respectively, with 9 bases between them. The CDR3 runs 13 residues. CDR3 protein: CASSIRTNGELFF. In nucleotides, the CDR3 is TGTGCCAGTAGTATCCGCACTAACGGGGAGCTGTTTTTT.

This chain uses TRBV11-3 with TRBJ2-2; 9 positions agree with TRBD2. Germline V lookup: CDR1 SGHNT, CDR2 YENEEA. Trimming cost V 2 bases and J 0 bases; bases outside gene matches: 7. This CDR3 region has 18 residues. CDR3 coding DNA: TGTGCCAGCAGCTTATACTATAGCGGGAGAGCGAACACCGGGGAGCTGTTTTTT. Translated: CASSLYYSGRANTGELFF.

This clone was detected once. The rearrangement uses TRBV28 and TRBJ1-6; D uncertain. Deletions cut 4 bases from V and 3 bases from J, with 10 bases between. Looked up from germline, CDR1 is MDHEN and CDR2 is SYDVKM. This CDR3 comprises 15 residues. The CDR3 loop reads CASSSPGRYNSPLHF. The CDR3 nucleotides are TGTGCCAGCAGTTCCCCGGGTCGCTATAATTCACCCCTCCACTTT.

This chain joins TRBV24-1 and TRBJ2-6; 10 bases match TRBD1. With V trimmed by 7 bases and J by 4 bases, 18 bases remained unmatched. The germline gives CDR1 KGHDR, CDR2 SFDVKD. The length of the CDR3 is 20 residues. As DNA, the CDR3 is TGTGCCACCAGCTCGGGACAGGGGACACCCAGAGCTGCGGGGGCCAACGTCCTGACTTTC. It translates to CATSSGQGTPRAAGANVLTF.

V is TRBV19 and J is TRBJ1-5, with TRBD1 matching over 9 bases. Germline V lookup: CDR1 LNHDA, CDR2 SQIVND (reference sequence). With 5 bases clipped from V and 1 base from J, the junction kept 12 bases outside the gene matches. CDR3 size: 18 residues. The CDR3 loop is CASSPTGQGRGSNQPQHF. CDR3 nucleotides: TGTGCCAGTAGTCCGACGGGACAGGGAAGGGGGAGCAATCAGCCCCAGCATTTT.

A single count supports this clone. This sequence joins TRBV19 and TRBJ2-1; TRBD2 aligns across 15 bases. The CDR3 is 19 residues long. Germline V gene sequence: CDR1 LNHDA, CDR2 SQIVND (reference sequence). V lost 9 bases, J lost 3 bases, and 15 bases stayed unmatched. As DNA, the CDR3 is TGTGCCAGCGCCGATCGGGGACTAGCGGGGGGACCGAACTACAATGAGCAGTTCTTC. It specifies CASADRGLAGGPNYNEQFF.

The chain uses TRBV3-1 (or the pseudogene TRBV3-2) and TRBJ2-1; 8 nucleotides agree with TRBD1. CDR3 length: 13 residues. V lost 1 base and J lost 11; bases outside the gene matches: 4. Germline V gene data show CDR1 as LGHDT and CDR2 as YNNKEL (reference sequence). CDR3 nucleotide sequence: TGTGCCAGCAGCCAAGGACAGGGGTTAAAGCAGTTCTTC. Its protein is CASSQGQGLKQFF.

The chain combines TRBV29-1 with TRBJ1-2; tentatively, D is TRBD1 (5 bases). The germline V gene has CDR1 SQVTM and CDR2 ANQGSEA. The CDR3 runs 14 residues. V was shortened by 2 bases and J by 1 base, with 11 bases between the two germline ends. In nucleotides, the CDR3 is TGCAGCGTTGAATTAGCAGGGAATAACTATGGCTACACCTTC. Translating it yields CSVELAGNNYGYTF.

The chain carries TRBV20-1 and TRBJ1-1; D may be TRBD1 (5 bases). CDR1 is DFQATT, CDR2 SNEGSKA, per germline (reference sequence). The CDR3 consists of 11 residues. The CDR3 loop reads CSVRENTEAFF. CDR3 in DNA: TGCAGCGTCAGGGAGAACACTGAAGCTTTCTTT.